These 13 T cell receptor beta chains were sequenced from one sample in a study of brain T cells in children with intractable seizures. Some clones are missing from TCRdb's copy, which holds only in-frame ones; the method was immunoSEQ multiplex PCR. The table includes 62,000 or so clones, 95% to 97% detected once. The sample in question was peripheral blood, obtained at surgery. These receptors all come from a boy younger than two with focal cortical dysplasia and intractable seizures.

CDR3 sequence: CASRDSRLQETQYF. CDR3 bases: TGTGCCAGTAGGGACTCACGGCTCCAAGAGACCCAGTACTTC. This rearrangement joins TRBV19 to TRBJ2-5; a possible D gene is TRBD2 (5 bases). This CDR3 is built from 14 residues. Germline CDR1 reads LNHDA; CDR2 reads SQIVND (reference sequence). V lost 6 bases to trimming and J lost 1 base, with 12 bases between them.

V gene TRBV25-1 combines with J gene TRBJ1-4, with D tentatively TRBD1 (5 bases). Germline assignment: CDR1 MGHDK and CDR2 SYGVNS. The CDR3 is 14 amino acids. Trimming took 4 bases from V and 4 from J, leaving 10 bases between them. Written as DNA, the CDR3 is TGTGCCAGCAGTGCGGGACGATTTAATGAAAAACTGTTTTTT. Amino acid sequence: CASSAGRFNEKLFF.

The rearrangement joins TRBV19 to TRBJ2-1; 8 positions match TRBD2. The junction had 5 bases not matched to a gene; V was cut back by 6 bases and J by 4 bases. The germline V gene has CDR1 LNHDA and CDR2 SQIVND (reference sequence). This CDR3 contains 14 residues. The CDR3 protein is CASRTSGSYNEQFF. The CDR3 DNA is TGTGCCAGTAGAACTAGCGGCTCATACAATGAGCAGTTCTTC.

V usage is TRBV4-1 and J usage is TRBJ1-1, with 8 positions matching TRBD1. Germline V gene sequence: CDR1 MGHRA, CDR2 YSYEKL. CDR3 length: 15 amino acids. After removal of 4 bases from V and 3 bases from J, the junction contained 7 bases not matched to a gene. The CDR3 nucleotides read TGCGCCAGCAGCCGAGAGGACAGGGAGGACACTGAAGCTTTCTTT. It specifies CASSREDREDTEAFF.

The chain uses TRBV15 and TRBJ2-7, with 8 bases identical to TRBD2. The ends lost 4 bases at V and 8 bases at J; junction bases unmatched: 4. The CDR3 totals 12 residues. In germline, CDR1 is LNHNV, CDR2 YYDKDF (reference sequence). CDR3 coding DNA: TGTGCCACCAGCAACAAGCGGGGGAAGCAGTACTTC. It codes for CATSNKRGKQYF.

V is TRBV6-5 and J is TRBJ2-7, with 11 bases that match TRBD2. The CDR3 has 15 residues. V dropped 5 bases and J dropped 3; count of bases not matched to a gene: 6. The germline V gene has CDR1 MNHEY and CDR2 SVGAGI. The CDR3 bases are TGTGCCAGCAGTCGTAGCGGGAGGGAGGTCTACGAGCAGTACTTC. It encodes CASSRSGREVYEQYF.

With regard to this clone: A read error may produce the germline difference seen at one junction end. V usage is TRBV12-5 and J usage is TRBJ2-7, with D tentatively TRBD1 (7 bases). Looked up from germline, CDR1 is LGHNT and CDR2 is FRNRAP. The CDR3 is 17 residues long. The CDR3 DNA follows: TGTGCTAGTGGTTTGGTACGGGGGACAGAAATATCCTACAAGCAGTACTTC. This translates into CASGLVRGTEISYKQYF.

This clone has just a few counts. The genes are TRBV7-9 and TRBJ2-7; 9 nucleotides agree with TRBD2. The CDR3 length is 16 residues. Losses at the gene ends were 0 bases for V and 4 bases for J; bases not matched to a gene: 7. Germline assignment: CDR1 SEHNR and CDR2 FQNEAQ (reference sequence). The CDR3 region has the DNA TGTGCCAGCAGCTTAGCTAGTAGCGGGGGCCCATACGAGCAGTACTTC. This codes for CASSLASSGGPYEQYF.

This clone was detected only once. This chain connects TRBV12-5 to TRBJ2-1; D unclear. Looked up from germline, CDR1 is LGHNT and CDR2 is FRNRAP. This CDR3 spans 14 amino acids. V was clipped by 1 base and J by 0 bases, with 4 bases between them. CDR3: CASGLGSSYNEQFF. In nucleotides, the CDR3 is TGTGCTAGTGGTTTGGGGAGCTCCTACAATGAGCAGTTCTTC.

This rearrangement joins TRBV4-3 to TRBJ2-3, with TRBD2 matching 8 bases. Germline loops: CDR1 LGHNA, CDR2 YSLEER. This CDR3 has 17 residues. Unmatched junction bases numbered 7, after V lost 0 bases and J lost 2 bases. CDR3 region: CASSQDLTGGDTDTQYF. DNA for the CDR3: TGCGCCAGCAGCCAAGATCTTACGGGAGGGGACACAGATACGCAGTATTTT.

V is TRBV27 and J is TRBJ2-1; D is possibly TRBD2 (6 bases). This CDR3 is 14 amino acids long. Trimming cost V 3 bases and J 15 bases, with 21 bases left between them. CDR1 and CDR2 (germline): MNHEY, SMNVEV (reference sequence). This CDR3 is CASSFGMELGGRFF. The CDR3 DNA reads TGTGCCAGCAGTTTTGGAATGGAACTGGGGGGAAGGTTCTTC.

This chain connects TRBV10-3 to TRBJ1-5; 8 nucleotides match TRBD1. J lost 6 bases, V lost 6 bases, and 4 bases had no gene match. CDR3 length: 13 amino acids. Germline V CDR1 and CDR2: ENHRY, SYGVKD. CDR3 in amino acids: CAIRDRVSQPQHF. CDR3 in DNA: TGTGCCATCAGGGACAGGGTGAGTCAGCCCCAGCATTTT.

The CDR3: CASSSRTGGPNEQYF. The DNA of the CDR3 is TGTGCCAGCAGCTCCCGGACAGGGGGCCCCAACGAGCAGTACTTC. The chain carries TRBV7-2 and TRBJ2-7, with TRBD1 identical over 11 bases. This CDR3 is 15 amino acids long. V lost 4 bases to trimming and J lost 5 bases; unmatched junction nucleotides: 7. Germline loops: CDR1 SGHTA, CDR2 FQGNSA.